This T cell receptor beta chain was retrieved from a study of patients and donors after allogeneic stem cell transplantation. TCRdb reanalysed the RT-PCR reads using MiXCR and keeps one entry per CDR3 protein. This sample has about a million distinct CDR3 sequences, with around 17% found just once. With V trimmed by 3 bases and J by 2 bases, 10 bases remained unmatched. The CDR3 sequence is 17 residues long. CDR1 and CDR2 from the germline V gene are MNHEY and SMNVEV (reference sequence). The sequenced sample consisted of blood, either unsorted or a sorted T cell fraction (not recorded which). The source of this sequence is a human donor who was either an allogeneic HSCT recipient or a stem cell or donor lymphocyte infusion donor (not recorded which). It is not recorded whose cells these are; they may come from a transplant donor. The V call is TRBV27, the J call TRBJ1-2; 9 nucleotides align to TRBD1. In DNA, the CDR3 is TGTGCCAGCAGTTTGAGACAGGGGGACCATATCAACTATGGCTACACCTTC. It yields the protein CASSLRQGDHINYGYTF.